This T cell receptor beta chain was captured by sequencing in a study of breast tumors, draining lymph nodes, adjacent tissues. TCRdb reanalysed the multiplex PCR reads using MiXCR and keeps one entry per CDR3 protein. The sample includes over 100,000 distinct CDR3 sequences, 20% to 25% of them seen just once. Germline CDR1 reads LNHDA; CDR2 reads SQIVND (reference sequence). There are 15 residues in the CDR3. On this clonotype: Antigen unknown. One base away lies a much larger clone, so this may be a sequencing read error.

The lymph nodes were axillary draining lymph nodes from breast cancer patients. Findings and caveats of the study: Luminal-like breast cancer showed significantly higher tumor–nontumor repertoire similarity than basal-like. Compared with lymph nodes, tumors were less diverse; compared with nontumor tissue, more.

V is TRBV19 and J is TRBJ2-2, with 7 bases lining up with TRBD2. Specimen: axillary lymph node tissue. The TCR sequence derives from a female donor with breast cancer. Some clones in this sample may be carry-over from other donors' samples. Here the CDR3 reads CASTRGRMNTGELLF. CDR3 DNA sequence: TGTGCCAGTACCCGCGGGAGAATGAACACCGGGGAGCTGCTTTTT.